These 11 T cell receptor beta chains share one sample of origin, sequenced in a study of cytomegalovirus exposure and HLA in healthy donors. Profiled with immunoSEQ multiplex PCR; TCRdb holds only in-frame clones, not every one. The sample has fewer than 200,000 clones, around nine tenths seen once. Sequencing used PBMCs. Source of these receptors: a woman in her 30s in good health and CMV-seronegative.

The genes are TRBV5-1 and TRBJ2-7, with TRBD1 as a possible D gene (6 bases). Trimming removed 5 bases at V and 5 bases at J, with 20 bases between. The V gene's germline CDR1 is SGHRS and CDR2 YFSETQ. The CDR3 sequence is 15 residues long. CDR3 in DNA: TGCGCCAGCAGACCTGAACAGGGTCTCTACCACGAGCAGTACTTC. This codes for CASRPEQGLYHEQYF.

The chain carries TRBV4-1 and TRBJ2-3, with a tentative D call TRBD2 (7 bases). There are 17 residues in the CDR3. Trimming shortened V by 5 bases and J by 2 bases, and 20 bases separated the two germline ends. Germline assignment: CDR1 MGHRA and CDR2 YSYEKL. DNA of the CDR3: TGCGCCAGCAGCTTCAGTGTGGGAGGGGGGAACACAGATACGCAGTATTTT. Its translation is CASSFSVGGGNTDTQYF.

CDR3 coding DNA: TGTGCCAGTGGATACAGGGCTAATGAGCAGTTCTTC. This encodes CASGYRANEQFF. The rearrangement uses TRBV19 and TRBJ2-1; tentative D call: TRBD1 (6 bases). The V end lost 8 bases, the J end lost 7 bases, and 12 bases lay between the germline ends. In germline, CDR1 is LNHDA, CDR2 SQIVND (reference sequence). The CDR3 extends over 12 amino acids.

This chain links TRBV4-1 with TRBJ1-2, with a weak D call TRBD1 (6 bases). The CDR3 contains 16 residues. The V end was cut by 1 base, the J end by 4 bases, with 16 bases between. Germline assignment: CDR1 MGHRA and CDR2 YSYEKL. This CDR3 reads CASSQVLGGGSYGYTF. DNA of the CDR3: TGCGCCAGCAGCCAAGTTCTAGGGGGGGGGAGCTATGGCTACACCTTC.

V gene TRBV27 combines with J gene TRBJ1-5, with unresolved D. Germline CDR1 and CDR2: MNHEY and SMNVEV (reference sequence). This CDR3 is 14 amino acids long. V was trimmed by 8 bases and J by 0 bases, leaving 11 bases between them. The CDR3 protein is CASRGRNSNQPQHF. In nucleotides, the CDR3 is TGTGCCAGCCGTGGCAGAAATAGCAATCAGCCCCAGCATTTT.

V gene TRBV27 combines with J gene TRBJ2-7; 7 bases align to TRBD1. Germline V CDR1 and CDR2: MNHEY, SMNVEV (reference sequence). The length of the CDR3 is 13 residues. The J segment lost 3 bases and the V segment lost 3 bases, leaving 2 bases of the junction unmatched. The CDR3 protein is CASSFRGSYEQYF. In DNA form, the CDR3 reads TGTGCCAGCAGTTTCAGGGGGAGCTACGAGCAGTACTTC.

The chain employs TRBV5-6 and TRBJ1-2; possibly TRBD1 for D (6 bases). Trimming shortened V by 4 bases and J by 8 bases, and 21 bases separated the two germline ends. CDR3 length: 15 amino acids. The germline V gene encodes CDR1 SGHDT and CDR2 YYEEEE. The CDR3 spells CASSPTGGGAGGYTF. The CDR3 DNA reads TGTGCCAGCAGCCCTACGGGGGGGGGCGCAGGCGGCTACACCTTC.

CDR3 amino acids: CASSPTGYEQFF. The CDR3 DNA reads TGTGCCAGCAGCCCCACAGGGTACGAGCAGTTCTTC. The V call is TRBV5-6, the J call TRBJ2-1; TRBD1 is a possible D gene (6 bases). The CDR3 is 12 residues long. The V and J ends lost 4 bases and 10 bases respectively, with 12 bases between them. Germline lookup yields CDR1 SGHDT and CDR2 YYEEEE.

J is TRBJ2-1 and V is TRBV5-1, with 10 bases identical to TRBD1. V dropped 2 bases and J dropped 0; count of bases not matched to a gene: 2. Germline V CDR1 and CDR2: SGHRS, YFSETQ. The CDR3 is made up of 16 amino acids. The CDR3 DNA reads TGCGCCAGCAGCTTAAGGGACAGGGGCTCCTACAATGAGCAGTTCTTC. This codes for CASSLRDRGSYNEQFF.

This chain uses TRBV11-2 with TRBJ2-7; perhaps TRBD2 as D (6 bases). This CDR3 spans 13 amino acids. V lost 7 bases, J lost 0 bases, and 10 bases lay in between. Germline V gene sequence: CDR1 SGHAT, CDR2 FQNNGV. The CDR3: CASKPGLSYEQYF. For the CDR3, the DNA is TGTGCCAGCAAACCGGGACTCTCCTACGAGCAGTACTTC. Using reference TRBV11-2 and TRBJ2-7 for the parts outside the CDR3, the full variable domain is EAGVAQSPRYKIIEKRQSVAFWCNPISGHATLYWYQQILGQGPKLLIQFQNNGVVDDSQLPKDRFSAERLKGVDSTLKIQPAKLEDSAVYLCASKPGLSYEQYFGPGTRLTVT.

The V call is TRBV11-2, the J call TRBJ1-1; D gene ambiguous. The CDR3 extends over 13 amino acids. The V gene lost 5 bases and the J gene lost 0 bases, with 7 bases spanning the gap. Germline assignment: CDR1 SGHAT and CDR2 FQNNGV. CDR3 sequence reads: CASSPGLNTEAFF. CDR3 nucleotides: TGTGCCAGCAGCCCGGGTCTGAACACTGAAGCTTTCTTT.